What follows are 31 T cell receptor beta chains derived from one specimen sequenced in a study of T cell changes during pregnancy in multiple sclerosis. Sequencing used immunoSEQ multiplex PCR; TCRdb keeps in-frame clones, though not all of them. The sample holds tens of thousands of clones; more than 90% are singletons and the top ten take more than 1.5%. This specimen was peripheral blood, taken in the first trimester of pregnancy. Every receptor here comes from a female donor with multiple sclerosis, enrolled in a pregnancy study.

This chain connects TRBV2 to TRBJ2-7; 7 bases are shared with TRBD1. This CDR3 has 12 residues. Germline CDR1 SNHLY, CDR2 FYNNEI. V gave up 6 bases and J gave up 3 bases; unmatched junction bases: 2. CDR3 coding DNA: TGTGCCAGCAGAGGGACAGTCTACGAGCAGTACTTC. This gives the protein CASRGTVYEQYF.

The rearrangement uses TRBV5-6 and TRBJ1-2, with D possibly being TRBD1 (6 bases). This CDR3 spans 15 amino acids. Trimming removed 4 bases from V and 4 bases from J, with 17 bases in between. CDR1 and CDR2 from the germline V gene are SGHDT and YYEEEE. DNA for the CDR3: TGTGCCAGCAGCCTTGCTACAGGGCCCTTCTATGGCTACACCTTC. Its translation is CASSLATGPFYGYTF.

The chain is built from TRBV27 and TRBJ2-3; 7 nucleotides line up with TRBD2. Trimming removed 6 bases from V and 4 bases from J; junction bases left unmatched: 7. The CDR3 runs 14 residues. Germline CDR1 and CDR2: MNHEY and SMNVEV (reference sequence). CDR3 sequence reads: CASREGGSPDTQYF. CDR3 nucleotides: TGTGCCAGCAGGGAGGGAGGGTCTCCAGATACGCAGTATTTT.

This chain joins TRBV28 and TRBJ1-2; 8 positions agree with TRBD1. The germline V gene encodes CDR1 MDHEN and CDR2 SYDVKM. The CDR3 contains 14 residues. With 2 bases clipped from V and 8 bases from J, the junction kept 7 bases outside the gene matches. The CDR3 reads CASSLPRGRFGYTF. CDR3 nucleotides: TGTGCCAGCAGTTTACCCAGGGGGCGGTTCGGCTACACCTTC.

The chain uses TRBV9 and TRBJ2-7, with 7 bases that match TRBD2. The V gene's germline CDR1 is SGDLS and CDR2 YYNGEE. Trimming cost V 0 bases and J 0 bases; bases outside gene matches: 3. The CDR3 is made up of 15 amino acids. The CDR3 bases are TGTGCCAGCAGCGTAGGTCCTAGCGGCTCCTACGAGCAGTACTTC. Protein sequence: CASSVGPSGSYEQYF.

The CDR3 spells CASSPGQYNEQFF. In DNA form, the CDR3 reads TGTGCCAGTAGTCCGGGACAGTACAATGAGCAGTTCTTC. This sequence joins TRBV19 and TRBJ2-1, with 7 positions matching TRBD1. The CDR3 has 13 amino acids. Germline lookup yields CDR1 LNHDA and CDR2 SQIVND (reference sequence). Trimming removed 5 bases from V and 4 bases from J; junction bases left unmatched: 2.

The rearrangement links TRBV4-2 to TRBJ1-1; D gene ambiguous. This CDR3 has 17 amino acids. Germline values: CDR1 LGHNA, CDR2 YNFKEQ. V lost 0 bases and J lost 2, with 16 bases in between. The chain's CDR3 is CASSQEGLGRLNTEAFF. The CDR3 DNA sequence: TGTGCCAGCAGCCAAGAGGGCCTGGGCAGACTAAACACTGAAGCTTTCTTT.

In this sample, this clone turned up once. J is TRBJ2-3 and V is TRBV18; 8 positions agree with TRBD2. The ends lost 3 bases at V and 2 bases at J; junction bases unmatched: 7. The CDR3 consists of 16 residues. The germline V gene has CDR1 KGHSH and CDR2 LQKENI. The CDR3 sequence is CASSPLLAGSTDTQYF. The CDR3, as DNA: TGTGCCAGCTCACCTCTTTTAGCGGGGTCCACAGATACGCAGTATTTT.

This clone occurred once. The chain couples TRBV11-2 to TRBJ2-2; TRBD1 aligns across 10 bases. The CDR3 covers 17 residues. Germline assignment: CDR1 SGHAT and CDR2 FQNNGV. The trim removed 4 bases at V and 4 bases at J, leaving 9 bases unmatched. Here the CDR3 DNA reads TGTGCCAGCAGCTACCCCGGGACAGGGGTTGCCACCGGGGAGCTGTTTTTT. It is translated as CASSYPGTGVATGELFF.

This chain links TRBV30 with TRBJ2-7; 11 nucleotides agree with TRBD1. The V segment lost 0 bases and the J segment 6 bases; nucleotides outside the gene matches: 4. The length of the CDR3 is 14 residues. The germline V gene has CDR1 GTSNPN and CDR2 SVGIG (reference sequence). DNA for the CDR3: TGTGCCTGGAGTGTACGGACAGGGGGCGTCGAGCAGTACTTC. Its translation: CAWSVRTGGVEQYF.

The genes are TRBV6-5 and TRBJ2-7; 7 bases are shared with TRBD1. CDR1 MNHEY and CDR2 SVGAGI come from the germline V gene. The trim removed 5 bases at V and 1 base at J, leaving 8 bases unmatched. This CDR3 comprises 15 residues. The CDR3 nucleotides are TGTGCCAGCAGTCTTCGACAGGGTCAATCCTACGAGCAGTACTTC. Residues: CASSLRQGQSYEQYF.

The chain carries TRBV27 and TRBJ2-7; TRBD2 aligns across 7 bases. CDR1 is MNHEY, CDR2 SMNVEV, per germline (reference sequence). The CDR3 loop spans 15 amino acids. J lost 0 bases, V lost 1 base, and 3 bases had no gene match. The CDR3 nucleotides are TGTGCCAGCAGTTTATTGCAGCGGGACTCCTACGAGCAGTACTTC. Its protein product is CASSLLQRDSYEQYF.

CDR3 nucleotide sequence: TGTGCCAGCAGTCGGGACAGGGGACTAGCGGGGTCCTACGAGCAGTACTTC. Residues: CASSRDRGLAGSYEQYF. The V call is TRBV27, the J call TRBJ2-7, with 13 bases aligning to TRBD2. Germline assignment: CDR1 MNHEY and CDR2 SMNVEV (reference sequence). This CDR3 is built from 17 residues. V lost 5 bases, J lost 1 base, and 8 bases stayed unmatched.

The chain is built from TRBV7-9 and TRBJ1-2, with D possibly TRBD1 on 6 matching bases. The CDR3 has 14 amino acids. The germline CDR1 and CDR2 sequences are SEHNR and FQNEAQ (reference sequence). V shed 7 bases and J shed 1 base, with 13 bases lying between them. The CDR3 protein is CASITTGRNYGYTF. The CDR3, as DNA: TGTGCCAGCATCACTACAGGGCGTAACTATGGCTACACCTTC.

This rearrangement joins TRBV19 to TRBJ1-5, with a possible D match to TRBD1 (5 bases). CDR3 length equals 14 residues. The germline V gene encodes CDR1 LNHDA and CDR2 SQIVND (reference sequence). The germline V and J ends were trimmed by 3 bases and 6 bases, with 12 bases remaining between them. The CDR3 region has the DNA TGTGCCAGTAGTATTGAGGCAGGGATTCAGCCCCAGCATTTT. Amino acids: CASSIEAGIQPQHF.

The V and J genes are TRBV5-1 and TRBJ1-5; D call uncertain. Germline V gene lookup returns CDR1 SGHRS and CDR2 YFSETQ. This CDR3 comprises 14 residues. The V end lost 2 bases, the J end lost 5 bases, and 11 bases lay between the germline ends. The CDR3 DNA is TGCGCCAGCAGCTTAGAGGGTCTTTATCAGCCCCAGCATTTT. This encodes CASSLEGLYQPQHF.

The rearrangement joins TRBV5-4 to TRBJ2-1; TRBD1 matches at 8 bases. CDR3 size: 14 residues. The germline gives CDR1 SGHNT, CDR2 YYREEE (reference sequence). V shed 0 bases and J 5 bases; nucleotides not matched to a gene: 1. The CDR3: CASSLETGDNEQFF. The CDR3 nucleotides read TGTGCCAGCAGCTTGGAGACAGGGGACAATGAGCAGTTCTTC.

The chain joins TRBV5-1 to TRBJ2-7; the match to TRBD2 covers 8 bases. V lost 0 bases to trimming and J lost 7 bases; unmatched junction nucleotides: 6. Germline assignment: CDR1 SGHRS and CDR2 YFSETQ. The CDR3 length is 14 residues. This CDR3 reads CASSLGAGAQEQYF. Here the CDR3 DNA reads TGCGCCAGCAGCTTGGGAGCGGGAGCACAGGAGCAGTACTTC. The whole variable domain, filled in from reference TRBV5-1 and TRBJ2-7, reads KAGVTQTPRYLIKTRGQQVTLSCSPISGHRSVSWYQQTPGQGLQFLFEYFSETQRNKGNFPGRFSGRQFSNSRSEMNVSTLELGDSALYLCASSLGAGAQEQYFGPGTRLTVT.

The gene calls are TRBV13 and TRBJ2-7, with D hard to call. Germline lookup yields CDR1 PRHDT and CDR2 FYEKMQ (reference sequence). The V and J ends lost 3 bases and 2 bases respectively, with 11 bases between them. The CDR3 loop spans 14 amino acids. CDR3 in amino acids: CASSFLRRTYEQYF. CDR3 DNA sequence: TGTGCCAGCAGCTTTCTGCGGCGAACCTACGAGCAGTACTTC. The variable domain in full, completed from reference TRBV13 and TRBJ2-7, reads AAGVIQSPRHLIKEKRETATLKCYPIPRHDTVYWYQQGPGQDPQFLISFYEKMQSDKGSIPDRFSAQQFSDYHSELNMSSLELGDSALYFCASSFLRRTYEQYFGPGTRLTVT.

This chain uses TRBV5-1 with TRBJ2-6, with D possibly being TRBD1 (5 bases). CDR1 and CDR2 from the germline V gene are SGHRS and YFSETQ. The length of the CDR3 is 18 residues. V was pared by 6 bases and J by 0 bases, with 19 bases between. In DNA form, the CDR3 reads TGCGCCAGCAAGGTGGGGCAGGGTGGTTACTCTGGGGCCAACGTCCTGACTTTC. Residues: CASKVGQGGYSGANVLTF.

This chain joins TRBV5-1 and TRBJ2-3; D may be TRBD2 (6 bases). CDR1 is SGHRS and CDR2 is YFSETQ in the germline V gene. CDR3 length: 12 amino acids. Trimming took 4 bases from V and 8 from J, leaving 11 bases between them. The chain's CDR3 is CASSRDFSTQYF. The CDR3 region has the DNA TGCGCCAGCAGCCGGGACTTTTCTACGCAGTATTTT.

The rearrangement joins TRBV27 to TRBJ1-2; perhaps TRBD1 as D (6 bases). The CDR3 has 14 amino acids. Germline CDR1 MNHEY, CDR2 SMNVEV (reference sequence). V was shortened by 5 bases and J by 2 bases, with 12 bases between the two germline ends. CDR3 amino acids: CASSGTGTNYGYTF. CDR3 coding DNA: TGTGCCAGCAGTGGTACAGGGACCAACTATGGCTACACCTTC.

The CDR3 DNA reads TGCGCCAGCAGCCCCCATTGGAGCACTGAAGCTTTCTTT. Translation: CASSPHWSTEAFF. The J gene is TRBJ1-1, the V gene TRBV5-1; D remains unclear. Germline V gives CDR1 SGHRS, CDR2 YFSETQ. V lost 4 bases to trimming and J lost 4 bases, with 11 bases between them. The CDR3 consists of 13 residues. Combining the CDR3 with reference TRBV5-1 and TRBJ1-1 gives the whole variable domain KAGVTQTPRYLIKTRGQQVTLSCSPISGHRSVSWYQQTPGQGLQFLFEYFSETQRNKGNFPGRFSGRQFSNSRSEMNVSTLELGDSALYLCASSPHWSTEAFFGQGTRLTVV.

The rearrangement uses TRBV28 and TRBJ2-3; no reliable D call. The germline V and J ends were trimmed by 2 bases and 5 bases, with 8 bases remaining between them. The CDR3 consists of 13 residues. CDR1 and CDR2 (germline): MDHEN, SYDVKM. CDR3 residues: CASSLLAVDTQYF. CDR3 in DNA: TGTGCCAGCAGTTTACTGGCTGTAGATACGCAGTATTTT. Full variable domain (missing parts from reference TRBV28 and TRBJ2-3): DVKVTQSSRYLVKRTGEKVFLECVQDMDHENMFWYRQDPGLGLRLIYFSYDVKMKEKGDIPEGYSVSREKKERFSLILESASTNQTSMYLCASSLLAVDTQYFGPGTRLTVL.

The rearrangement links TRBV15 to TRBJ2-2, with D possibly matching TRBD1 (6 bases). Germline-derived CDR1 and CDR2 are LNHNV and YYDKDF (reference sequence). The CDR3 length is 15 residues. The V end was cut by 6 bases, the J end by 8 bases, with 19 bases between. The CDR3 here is CATRTVGRGSGELFF. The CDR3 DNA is TGTGCCACCAGAACCGTCGGCAGGGGATCAGGGGAGCTGTTTTTT.

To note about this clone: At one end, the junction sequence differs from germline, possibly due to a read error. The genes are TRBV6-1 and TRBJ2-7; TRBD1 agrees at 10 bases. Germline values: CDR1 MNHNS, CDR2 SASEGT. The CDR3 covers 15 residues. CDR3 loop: CASSQAGTGAYEQYF. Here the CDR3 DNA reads TGTGCCAGCAGTCAAGCCGGGACAGGGGCATACGAGCAGTACTTC.

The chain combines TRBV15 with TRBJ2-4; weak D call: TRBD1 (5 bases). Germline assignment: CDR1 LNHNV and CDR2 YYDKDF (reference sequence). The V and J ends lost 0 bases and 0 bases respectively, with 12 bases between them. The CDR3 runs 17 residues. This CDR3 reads CATSRDLQTAAKNIQYF. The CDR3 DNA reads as TGTGCCACCAGCAGAGATCTTCAGACAGCAGCCAAAAACATTCAGTACTTC.

CDR3 sequence reads: CASSLGGLAGGEQYF. The CDR3 DNA follows: TGTGCCAGCAGCTTAGGGGGACTAGCGGGAGGCGAGCAGTACTTC. The chain couples TRBV13 to TRBJ2-7; TRBD2 matches at 15 bases. Germline trimming cut 0 bases from V and 6 bases from J; bases unmatched to any gene: 0. Germline V gene sequence: CDR1 PRHDT, CDR2 FYEKMQ (reference sequence). The CDR3 is made up of 15 amino acids.

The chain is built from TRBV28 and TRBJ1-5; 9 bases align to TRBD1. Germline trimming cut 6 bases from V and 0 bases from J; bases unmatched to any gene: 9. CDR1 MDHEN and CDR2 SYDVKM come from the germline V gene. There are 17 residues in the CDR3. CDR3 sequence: CASRSGTGNNSNQPQHF. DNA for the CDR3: TGTGCCAGCAGGTCCGGGACAGGGAATAATAGCAATCAGCCCCAGCATTTT.

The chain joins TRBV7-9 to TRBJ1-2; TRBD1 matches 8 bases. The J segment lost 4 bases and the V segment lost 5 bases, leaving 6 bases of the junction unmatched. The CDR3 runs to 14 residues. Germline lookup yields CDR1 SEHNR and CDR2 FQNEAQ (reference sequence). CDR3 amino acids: CASSRGQGVYGYTF. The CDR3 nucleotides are TGTGCCAGCAGCCGCGGACAGGGAGTCTATGGCTACACCTTC.

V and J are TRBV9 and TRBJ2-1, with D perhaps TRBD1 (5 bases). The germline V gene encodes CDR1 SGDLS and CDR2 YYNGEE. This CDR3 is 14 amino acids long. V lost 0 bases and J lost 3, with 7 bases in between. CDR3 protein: CASSVEGNYNEQFF. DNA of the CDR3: TGTGCCAGCAGCGTAGAGGGGAACTACAATGAGCAGTTCTTC.